The T cell receptor beta chain under discussion was sequenced for a study of T cell responses to AZD1222 COVID-19 vaccine (dated by TCRdb to the early 2020s). Regarding the research as a whole: TCR sequencing was performed for about 250 trial participants, of whom about 200 were given two doses of AZD1222 and 26 were given two doses of MenACWY control vaccine. Trial participants were enrolled by age into 18-55, 56-69 and 70-plus year subgroups, with about 150, 28 and 57 TCR-sequenced participants respectively. What the research found in general, with its limitations: Because no samples from the day 14 peak response were available, repertoires could be characterized only after the peak T cell response. After two AZD1222 doses, spike-specific TCR breadth and depth were significantly higher than at day 0 and than in MenACWY recipients. Participants were mostly white British, with more females than males. The authors suggested clonal diversity may have been underestimated. Epitopes outside the regions mutated in the B.1.351 and B.1.1.7 variants were reportedly recognized by nearly half of the unique spike-specific TCRs. Conclusions about previously exposed vaccinees were limited because only 6 or 7 AZD1222 recipients were SARS-CoV-2 seropositive at baseline. CD4 TCRs associated with the vaccine covered the entire spike protein, and the dominant responses were in regions 160-218 and 743-854. The 56-69-year group was small, and its depth increase did not reach significance, likely because of low power.

Remarks on this clone: What antigen it recognizes has not been identified. Qualities for individual bases were not recorded, and no much larger clone is one base off.

The sample's time point, from its label and the paper: about 28 days (+/-7) after the second vaccine dose. AZD1222 recipients with second doses at about 4 weeks or about 12 weeks were pooled, because spike-specific TCR depth and breadth did not differ between schedules. Samples from vaccinated people were obtained from the UK trials COV001 and COV002, which included a single-blind randomized controlled phase 2/3 trial of AZD1222 (ChAdOx1 nCoV-19) in healthy adults. For TCRbeta chain sequencing, PBMC samples from trial participants were taken at day 0 and at day 28 after the second dose. V loses 6 bases, J loses 12 bases, and the germline ends lie 15 bases apart. Looking up the germline V gene yields CDR1 SNHLY and CDR2 FYNNEI. Including the terminal cysteine and phenylalanine, the CDR3 comprises 12 residues. Kept here is only the CDR3 DNA, which spans 36 bases and is read in frame from base 1. The CDR3 regions of human TCRbeta chains were subjected to immunosequencing. The study's processing was this. TCRs in the repertoires were compared against a reference library of SARS-CoV-2-specific TCRs that had been generated with the MIRA antigen-specificity platform. Breadth meant the fraction of unique TCRs that were SARS-CoV-2-associated, whereas depth meant the fraction of total T cells that were SARS-CoV-2-associated. Using the MIRA data, every spike-specific TCR was mapped to the spike region that the TCR reacted to and assigned to either a CD4 or a CD8 class. Log10-transformed breadth and depth values were compared by one-way ANOVA with Sidak's multiple comparisons tests. Drawn from immuneACCESS, this table holds only the in-frame rearrangements with V and J called that TCRdb kept. Clones are partly lost; checked studies trace under half to an unresolved V gene and leave the rest unexplained. The V and J calls and clone size were taken over from that table, and D and trimming were inferred from the DNA. For this sample there are about 130,000 clones; approximately 85% appear just once. Clones ranked in the top ten supply about 4.4% of the sample.

The chain couples TRBV2 to TRBJ2-1; matching of 5 bases hints at TRBD1 as the D gene. Sequencing used peripheral blood, obtained 28 days after the second AZD1222 dose. The sequence derives from an adult who received the AZD1222 COVID-19 vaccine. In nucleotide form, the sequence is TGTGCCAGCAGCCAAGGGGATCAGGGGCAGTTCTTC. Its translation reads: CASSQGDQGQFF.